The rows below give T cell receptor beta chains drawn from one sample of a study of blood T cell repertoires in COVID-19. Here immunoSEQ multiplex PCR was the method, and the copy in TCRdb shows in-frame clones only, minus some. This table has fewer than 300,000 clones, about 87% appearing once. Input material: peripheral blood. The receptors originated from a human donor in a cohort sampled during active COVID-19. CDR3s include the opening cysteine and the closing phenylalanine or tryptophan. Each record gives: V gene, clone size, J gene, D gene, CDR3 length, CDR3 DNA, CDR3 protein. The D gene is left open where the match is weak. Size is omitted from some rows. Given values are once, few, many or a class for expanded clones.

V gene: TRBV29-1
clone size: -
J gene: TRBJ2-2
D gene: TRBD1
CDR3 length: 15
CDR3 DNA: TGCAGCGTTGCAGGACAGGGGGGTGTCACCGGGGAGCTGTTTTTT
CDR3 protein: CSVAGQGGVTGELFF

V gene: TRBV18
clone size: -
J gene: TRBJ1-1
D gene: TRBD1
CDR3 length: 13
CDR3 DNA: TGTGCCAGCACAAGTGAGACAGGGGCTGAAGCTTTCTTT
CDR3 protein: CASTSETGAEAFF

V gene: TRBV5-5
clone size: -
J gene: TRBJ1-2
D gene: -
CDR3 length: 13
CDR3 DNA: TGTGCCAGCAGCTTAGTTTCGGACTATGGCTACACCTTC
CDR3 protein: CASSLVSDYGYTF

V gene: TRBV28
clone size: -
J gene: TRBJ2-3
D gene: -
CDR3 length: 15
CDR3 DNA: TGTGCCAGCAGTTCGGCCGTCCGTAGCGGAGATACGCAGTATTTT
CDR3 protein: CASSSAVRSGDTQYF

V gene: TRBV7-9
clone size: -
J gene: TRBJ1-6
D gene: TRBD1
CDR3 length: 16
CDR3 DNA: TGTGCCAGCAGCAAGCACCGGGACAGGGGCTCCATCACCCTCCACTTT
CDR3 protein: CASSKHRDRGSITLHF

V gene: TRBV10-3
clone size: -
J gene: TRBJ2-1
D gene: TRBD2
CDR3 length: 16
CDR3 DNA: TGTGCCATCAGTGAGGGTGGGGGACTAGCCTCACCTGAGCAGTTCTTC
CDR3 protein: CAISEGGGLASPEQFF

V gene: TRBV2
clone size: few
J gene: TRBJ2-7
D gene: -
CDR3 length: 12
CDR3 DNA: TGTGCCAGCAGTCCCGAGCGGAACGAGCAGTACTTC
CDR3 protein: CASSPERNEQYF

V gene: TRBV11-3
clone size: -
J gene: TRBJ2-5
D gene: -
CDR3 length: 12
CDR3 DNA: TGTGCCAGCAGCTTTACAGAAGAGACCCAGTACTTC
CDR3 protein: CASSFTEETQYF

V gene: TRBV5-1
clone size: -
J gene: TRBJ2-5
D gene: TRBD1
CDR3 length: 15
CDR3 DNA: TGCGCCAGCAGCCCCCGCAGGGGGCGCTCGGAGACCCAGTACTTC
CDR3 protein: CASSPRRGRSETQYF

V gene: TRBV14
clone size: -
J gene: TRBJ1-2
D gene: -
CDR3 length: 15
CDR3 DNA: TGTGCCAGCAGCCCAAGAGCATCCACCATTGATGGCTACACCTTC
CDR3 protein: CASSPRASTIDGYTF

V gene: TRBV5-1
clone size: -
J gene: TRBJ2-3
D gene: TRBD2
CDR3 length: 15
CDR3 DNA: TGCGCCAGCAGCTCTAGCGGGGGGACCACAGATACGCAGTATTTT
CDR3 protein: CASSSSGGTTDTQYF

V gene: TRBV19
clone size: once
J gene: TRBJ2-7
D gene: -
CDR3 length: 14
CDR3 DNA: TGTGCCAGTAGGAAGGCGGGGTCCGACTACGAGCAGTACTTC
CDR3 protein: CASRKAGSDYEQYF

V gene: TRBV20-1
clone size: once
J gene: TRBJ1-2
D gene: -
CDR3 length: 11
CDR3 DNA: TGCAGTGCTACTAAGTCCTATGGCTACACCTTC
CDR3 protein: CSATKSYGYTF

V gene: TRBV10-1
clone size: once
J gene: TRBJ1-2
D gene: -
CDR3 length: 14
CDR3 DNA: TGCGCCAGCAGTGAGTCGGGGGGGCCGAATGGCTACACCTTC
CDR3 protein: CASSESGGPNGYTF

V gene: TRBV4-2
clone size: -
J gene: TRBJ2-1
D gene: TRBD2
CDR3 length: 16
CDR3 DNA: TGTGCCAGCAGCCAAGAGGCGGGAGGGGGTCGCAATGAGCAGTTCTTC
CDR3 protein: CASSQEAGGGRNEQFF

V gene: TRBV5-1
clone size: -
J gene: TRBJ2-3
D gene: TRBD2
CDR3 length: 15
CDR3 DNA: TGCGCCAGCAGCATTGGGGAGGGAGGGCCAGATACGCAGTATTTT
CDR3 protein: CASSIGEGGPDTQYF

V gene: TRBV7-8
clone size: -
J gene: TRBJ1-4
D gene: TRBD1
CDR3 length: 15
CDR3 DNA: TGTGCCAGCAGCCAGAGACAGGGTCTGAACGAAAAACTGTTTTTT
CDR3 protein: CASSQRQGLNEKLFF

V gene: TRBV7-8
clone size: -
J gene: TRBJ2-2
D gene: TRBD2
CDR3 length: 21
CDR3 DNA: TGTGCCAGCAGCCCCCGACAGATAGGGAGGGCTAGCGGGGCGAACACCGGGGAGCTGTTTTTT
CDR3 protein: CASSPRQIGRASGANTGELFF

V gene: TRBV13
clone size: -
J gene: TRBJ2-1
D gene: TRBD2
CDR3 length: 15
CDR3 DNA: TGTGCCAGCAGTTCCGGACTAGCGGGACCCCGCGAGCAGTTCTTC
CDR3 protein: CASSSGLAGPREQFF

V gene: TRBV6-2/TRBV6-3
clone size: -
J gene: TRBJ2-1
D gene: -
CDR3 length: 15
CDR3 DNA: TGTGCCAGCAGTTGGGCCCCAGCAGCCTACAATGAGCAGTTCTTC
CDR3 protein: CASSWAPAAYNEQFF

V gene: TRBV18
clone size: once
J gene: TRBJ1-5
D gene: -
CDR3 length: 16
CDR3 DNA: TGTGCCAGCTCACCACAAAGATCCGACAGGAATCAGCCCCAGCATTTT
CDR3 protein: CASSPQRSDRNQPQHF

V gene: TRBV4-2
clone size: once
J gene: TRBJ1-4
D gene: TRBD1
CDR3 length: 19
CDR3 DNA: TGTGCCAGCAGCCATGCAAACCGGGACAGGGGGCTGATAGGGGAAAAACTGTTTTTT
CDR3 protein: CASSHANRDRGLIGEKLFF

V gene: TRBV11-2
clone size: -
J gene: TRBJ1-6
D gene: -
CDR3 length: 15
CDR3 DNA: TGTGCCAGCAGCCCCTATCAGGGCCATAATTCACCCCTCCACTTT
CDR3 protein: CASSPYQGHNSPLHF

V gene: TRBV6-6
clone size: -
J gene: TRBJ2-3
D gene: -
CDR3 length: 13
CDR3 DNA: TGTGCCAGCGTGAAGCGGGGCACAGATACGCAGTATTTT
CDR3 protein: CASVKRGTDTQYF

V gene: TRBV29-1
clone size: once
J gene: TRBJ1-1
D gene: -
CDR3 length: 14
CDR3 DNA: TGCAGCGTTCCTCCCACAGGGCAGTTGGGGGAAGCTTTCTTT
CDR3 protein: CSVPPTGQLGEAFF

V gene: TRBV5-4
clone size: -
J gene: TRBJ2-2
D gene: TRBD1
CDR3 length: 15
CDR3 DNA: TGTGCCAGCAGCTTCGGACAGGGGAACACCGGGGAGCTGTTTTTT
CDR3 protein: CASSFGQGNTGELFF

V gene: TRBV18
clone size: -
J gene: TRBJ2-3
D gene: TRBD2
CDR3 length: 17
CDR3 DNA: TGTGCCAGCTCACCGGGACTAGCGGGCGTCCAGGCAGATACGCAGTATTTT
CDR3 protein: CASSPGLAGVQADTQYF

V gene: TRBV18
clone size: -
J gene: TRBJ2-5
D gene: -
CDR3 length: 14
CDR3 DNA: TGTGCCAGCTCACCACCCGGACAACGAGAGACCCAGTACTTC
CDR3 protein: CASSPPGQRETQYF

V gene: TRBV6-2/TRBV6-3
clone size: -
J gene: TRBJ1-2
D gene: -
CDR3 length: 13
CDR3 DNA: TGTGCCAGCAGCAACGGGGGGGTAGCTGGCTACACCTTC
CDR3 protein: CASSNGGVAGYTF

V gene: TRBV27
clone size: -
J gene: TRBJ2-1
D gene: TRBD2
CDR3 length: 15
CDR3 DNA: TGTGCCAGCAGTAATCGACTAGCGGGAGATGATGAGCAGTTCTTC
CDR3 protein: CASSNRLAGDDEQFF

V gene: TRBV11-2
clone size: -
J gene: TRBJ2-6
D gene: TRBD1
CDR3 length: 18
CDR3 DNA: TGTGCCAGCAGCCCTAACCCGGGACAGGGGGCTGGGGCCAACGTCCTGACTTTC
CDR3 protein: CASSPNPGQGAGANVLTF

V gene: TRBV18
clone size: -
J gene: TRBJ2-5
D gene: -
CDR3 length: 13
CDR3 DNA: TGTGCCAGCTCACCTAATAGGGGAGAGACCCAGTACTTC
CDR3 protein: CASSPNRGETQYF

V gene: TRBV4-1
clone size: -
J gene: TRBJ2-3
D gene: -
CDR3 length: 15
CDR3 DNA: TGCGCCAGCAGCACCCACTCGACTAGCACAGATACGCAGTATTTT
CDR3 protein: CASSTHSTSTDTQYF

V gene: TRBV29-1
clone size: -
J gene: TRBJ1-3
D gene: TRBD1
CDR3 length: 13
CDR3 DNA: TGCAGCGTCGGACAGGGCGCTGGAAACACCATATATTTT
CDR3 protein: CSVGQGAGNTIYF

V gene: TRBV2
clone size: -
J gene: TRBJ2-2
D gene: TRBD2
CDR3 length: 18
CDR3 DNA: TGTGCCAGCAGTGATTGGTGGCTAGCGGAAACGAACACCGGGGAGCTGTTTTTT
CDR3 protein: CASSDWWLAETNTGELFF

V gene: TRBV7-8
clone size: -
J gene: TRBJ2-1
D gene: TRBD2
CDR3 length: 16
CDR3 DNA: TGTGCCAGCAGCCCGTACCGGGGGGGCTCCTACAATGAGCAGTTCTTC
CDR3 protein: CASSPYRGGSYNEQFF

V gene: TRBV7-2
clone size: -
J gene: TRBJ2-5
D gene: -
CDR3 length: 13
CDR3 DNA: TGTGCCAGCAGCCGAGGATTCGGAGAGACCCAGTACTTC
CDR3 protein: CASSRGFGETQYF